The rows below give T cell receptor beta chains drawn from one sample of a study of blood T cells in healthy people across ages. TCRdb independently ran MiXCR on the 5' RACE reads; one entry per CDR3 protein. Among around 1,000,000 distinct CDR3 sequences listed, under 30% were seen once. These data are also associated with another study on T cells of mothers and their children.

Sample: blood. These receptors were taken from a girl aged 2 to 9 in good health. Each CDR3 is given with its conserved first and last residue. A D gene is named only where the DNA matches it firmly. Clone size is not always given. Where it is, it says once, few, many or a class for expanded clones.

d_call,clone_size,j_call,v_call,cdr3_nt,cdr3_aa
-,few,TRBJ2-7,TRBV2,TGTGCCAGCAGGGGGCCTGGGGTCTACGAGCAGTACTTC,CASRGPGVYEQYF
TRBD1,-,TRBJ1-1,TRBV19,TGTGCCACCATGGAGGGGGCGGGGACTGAAGCTTTCTTT,CATMEGAGTEAFF
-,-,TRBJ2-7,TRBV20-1,TGCAGTGCTAGACACGGGGTTTCATACGAGCAGTACTTC,CSARHGVSYEQYF
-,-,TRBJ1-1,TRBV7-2,TGTGCCAGCCTCCTCGGGGGGATGAACACTGAAGCTTTCTTT,CASLLGGMNTEAFF
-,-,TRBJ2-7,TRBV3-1,TGTGCCAGCAGCCAAGATGTTTCTACCTACGAGCAGTACTTC,CASSQDVSTYEQYF
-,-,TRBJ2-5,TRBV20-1,TGCAGTGCTCGCCGACTGGGTCAAGAGACCCAGTACTTC,CSARRLGQETQYF
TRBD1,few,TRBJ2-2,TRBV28,TGTGCCAGCAGTCCAGAAAGGACAGGGCGAACCGGGGAGCTGTTTTTT,CASSPERTGRTGELFF
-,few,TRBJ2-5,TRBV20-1,TGCAGTGCTAGAGGCCCACGGATACAAGAGACCCAGTACTTC,CSARGPRIQETQYF
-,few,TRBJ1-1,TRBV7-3,TGTGCCAGCAGCTTAGTGACGGACACTGAAGCTTTCTTT,CASSLVTDTEAFF
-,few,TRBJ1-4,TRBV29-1,TGCAGCGTTGAACCCCAGGGGAGGGAAAAACTGTTTTTT,CSVEPQGREKLFF
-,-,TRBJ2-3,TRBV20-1,TGCAGCGCTAGAGTGACAGCTAGCACAGATACGCAGTATTTT,CSARVTASTDTQYF
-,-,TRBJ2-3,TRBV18,TGTGCCAGCTCACCGAACGACAGGCTTAGCACAGATACGCAGTATTTT,CASSPNDRLSTDTQYF
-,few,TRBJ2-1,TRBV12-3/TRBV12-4,TGTGCCAGCAGTACTCGGGTTAGCGGTTATTACAATGAGCAGTTCTTC,CASSTRVSGYYNEQFF
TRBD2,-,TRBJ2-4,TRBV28,TGTGCCAGCAGTTACTTCCCGGGGGGTTCCAAAAACATTCAGTACTTC,CASSYFPGGSKNIQYF
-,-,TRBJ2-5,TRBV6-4,TGTGCCAGCCCAAGGGGGTTAGAGACCCAGTACTTC,CASPRGLETQYF
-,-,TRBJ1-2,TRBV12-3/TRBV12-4,TGTGCCAGCAGTTTCTCGGGATTCCTGCTTATTGATGGCTACACCTTC,CASSFSGFLLIDGYTF
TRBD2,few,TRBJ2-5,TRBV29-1,TGCAGCGTTGCCTTTAGCGGGAGGAGGGAGACCCAGTACTTC,CSVAFSGRRETQYF
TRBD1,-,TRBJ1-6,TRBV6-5,TGTGCCAGCAGTATACAGGGGAAGAATTCACCCCTCCACTTT,CASSIQGKNSPLHF
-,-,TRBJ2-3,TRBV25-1,TGTGCCAGCTCCCTAGGAGGGGAATTAAGAACAGATACGCAGTATTTT,CASSLGGELRTDTQYF
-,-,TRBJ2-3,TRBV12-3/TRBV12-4,TGTGCCAGCAGTCGTCGTAGCAGGGGTCCCATTTACGCTGGCACAGATACGCAGTATTTT,CASSRRSRGPIYAGTDTQYF
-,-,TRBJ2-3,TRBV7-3,TGTGCCAGCAGTAGGCGGAGGACCACTAGCACAGATACGCAGTATTTT,CASSRRRTTSTDTQYF
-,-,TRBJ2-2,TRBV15,TGTGCCACCAGCAGAGTTACGAACACCGGGGAGCTGTTTTTT,CATSRVTNTGELFF
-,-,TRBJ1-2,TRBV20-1,TGCAGTGCTAGAGAGGGGGATTTGGGGGCCTACACCTTC,CSAREGDLGAYTF
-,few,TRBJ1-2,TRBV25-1,TGTGCCAGCAGTCAGGCACGGGGTTGGGGCTACACCTTC,CASSQARGWGYTF
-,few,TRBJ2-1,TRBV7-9,TGTGCCAGCAGCTTACGCGGGTTCTCCTACAATGAGCAGTTCTTC,CASSLRGFSYNEQFF
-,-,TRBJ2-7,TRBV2,TGTGCCAGCATAGGCCCCGGGGTCTCATACGAGCAGTACTTC,CASIGPGVSYEQYF
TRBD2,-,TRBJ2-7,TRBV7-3,TGTGCCAGCAGCTACAGCGGGGTTACGCCCTACGAGCAGTACTTC,CASSYSGVTPYEQYF
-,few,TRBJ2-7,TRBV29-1,TGCAGCGTTGGGGTTAGTACCTACGAGCAGTACTTC,CSVGVSTYEQYF
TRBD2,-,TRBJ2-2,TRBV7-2,TGTGCCAGCAGCCCCGTTGGGAGCGGGAGTTACAACGGGGAGCTGTTTTTT,CASSPVGSGSYNGELFF